This T cell receptor beta chain originates from a study of T-cell memory formation after mild COVID-19. Barcoded TCR alpha and TCR beta cDNA libraries with UMIs came from 5'RACE using constant-segment primers. From the 5' RACE reads, TCRdb called clonotypes with MiXCR, one entry per CDR3 protein. The sample has about 400,000 distinct CDR3 sequences, more than 15% seen once. Whole-study findings and limits: Contracting CD4+ clones sat mainly in CM and EM; CD8+ in EMRA. CD4/CD8 balance held among clones contracting day 15 to 85, and later expanders leaned CD4+.

As for this clonotype: Its specificity is unknown.

V lost 4 bases to trimming and J lost 4 bases; unmatched junction nucleotides: 10. This CDR3 comprises 17 residues. CDR1 and CDR2 from the germline V gene are SGHRS and YFSETQ. The chain carries TRBV5-1 and TRBJ2-6; 8 positions match TRBD2. Material: PBMCs or a T cell subset sorted from them (not recorded which). This receptor was obtained from a man between 18 and 29 years old who had mild COVID-19 (a few samples of this study predate the infection). Cell type and time point are not known. The CDR3 DNA reads as TGCGCCAGCAGCCGGGAGACTAGCGCTTACGGGGCCAACGTCCTGACTTTC. This sequence encodes CASSRETSAYGANVLTF.